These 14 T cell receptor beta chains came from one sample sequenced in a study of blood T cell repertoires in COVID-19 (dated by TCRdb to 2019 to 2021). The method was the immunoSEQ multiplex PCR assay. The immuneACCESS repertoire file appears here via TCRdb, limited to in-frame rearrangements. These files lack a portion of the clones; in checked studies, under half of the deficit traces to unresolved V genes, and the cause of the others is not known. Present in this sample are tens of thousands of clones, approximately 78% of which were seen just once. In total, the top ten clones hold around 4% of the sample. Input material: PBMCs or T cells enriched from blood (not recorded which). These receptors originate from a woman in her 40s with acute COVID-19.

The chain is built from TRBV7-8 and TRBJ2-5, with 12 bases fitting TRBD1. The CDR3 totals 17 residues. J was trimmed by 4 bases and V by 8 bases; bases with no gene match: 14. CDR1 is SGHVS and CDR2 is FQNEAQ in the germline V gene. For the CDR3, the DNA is TGTGCCAGCGGGGGGGATTCCGGGACAGGGGGCCCAGAGACCCAGTACTTC. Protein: CASGGDSGTGGPETQYF.

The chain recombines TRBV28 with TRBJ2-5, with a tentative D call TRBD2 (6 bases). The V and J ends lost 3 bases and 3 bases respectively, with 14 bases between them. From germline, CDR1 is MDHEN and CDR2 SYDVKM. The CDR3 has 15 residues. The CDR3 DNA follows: TGTGCCAGCAGTTTCCCCCGGGCGGGGAAAGAGACCCAGTACTTC. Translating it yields CASSFPRAGKETQYF.

CDR3 nucleotide sequence: TGTGCCAGCAGCGTAGGGGCCAGTTCGAACACTGAAGCTTTCTTT. Protein product: CASSVGASSNTEAFF. V gene TRBV9 combines with J gene TRBJ1-1; D remains ambiguous. The length of the CDR3 is 15 residues. The V end lost 0 bases, the J end lost 1 base, and 10 bases lay between the germline ends. The germline gives CDR1 SGDLS, CDR2 YYNGEE.

CDR3 nucleotides: TGCGCCAGCAGCTTGACCCAAAGCCCAGAGACCCAGTACTTC. Translation gives CASSLTQSPETQYF. The rearrangement links TRBV5-1 to TRBJ2-5; D remains ambiguous. CDR1 and CDR2 (germline): SGHRS, YFSETQ. V was shortened by 1 base and J by 4 bases, with 11 bases between the two germline ends. The CDR3 totals 14 residues. The full variable domain, rest sourced from reference TRBV5-1 and TRBJ2-5, is KAGVTQTPRYLIKTRGQQVTLSCSPISGHRSVSWYQQTPGQGLQFLFEYFSETQRNKGNFPGRFSGRQFSNSRSEMNVSTLELGDSALYLCASSLTQSPETQYFGPGTRLLVL.

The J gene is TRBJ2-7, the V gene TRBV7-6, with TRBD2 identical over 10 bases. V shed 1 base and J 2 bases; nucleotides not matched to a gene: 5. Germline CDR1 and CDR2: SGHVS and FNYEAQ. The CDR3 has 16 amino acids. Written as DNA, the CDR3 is TGTGCCAGCAGCTTAGTAGGTCTAGCGGGAGCCTACGAGCAGTACTTC. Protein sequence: CASSLVGLAGAYEQYF. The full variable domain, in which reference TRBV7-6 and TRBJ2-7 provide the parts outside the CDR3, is GAGVSQSPRYKVTKRGQDVALRCDPISGHVSLYWYRQALGQGPEFLTYFNYEAQQDKSGLPNDRFSAERPEGSISTLTIQRTEQRDSAMYRCASSLVGLAGAYEQYFGPGTRLTVT.

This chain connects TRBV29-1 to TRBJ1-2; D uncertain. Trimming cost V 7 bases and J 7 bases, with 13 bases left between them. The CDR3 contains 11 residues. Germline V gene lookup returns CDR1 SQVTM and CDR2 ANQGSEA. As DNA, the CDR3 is TGCAGCGCCGATGAGACGGGTGGCTACACCTTC. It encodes CSADETGGYTF.

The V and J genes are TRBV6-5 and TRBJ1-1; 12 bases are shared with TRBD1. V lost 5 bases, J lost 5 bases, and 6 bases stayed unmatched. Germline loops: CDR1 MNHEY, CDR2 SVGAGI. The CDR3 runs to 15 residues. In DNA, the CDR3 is TGTGCCAGCAGTAATCCGGGACAGGGGGCAACTGAAGCTTTCTTT. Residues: CASSNPGQGATEAFF.

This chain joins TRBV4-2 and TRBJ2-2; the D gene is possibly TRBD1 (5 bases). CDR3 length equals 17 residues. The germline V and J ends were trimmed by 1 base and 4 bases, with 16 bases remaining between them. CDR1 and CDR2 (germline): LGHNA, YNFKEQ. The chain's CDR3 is CASSQVRLTQGTGELFF. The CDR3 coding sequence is TGTGCCAGCAGCCAAGTTAGACTTACCCAGGGCACCGGGGAGCTGTTTTTT.

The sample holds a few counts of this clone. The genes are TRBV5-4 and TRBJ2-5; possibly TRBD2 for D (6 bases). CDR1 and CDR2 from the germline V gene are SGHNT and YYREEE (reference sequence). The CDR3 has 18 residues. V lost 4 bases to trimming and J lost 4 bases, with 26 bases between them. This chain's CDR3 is CASSTPDGASAYVETQYF. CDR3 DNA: TGTGCCAGCAGCACCCCGGATGGGGCTAGCGCATACGTAGAGACCCAGTACTTC.

CDR3 nucleotide sequence: TGTGCCAGCTCACCACCCTATAGCGGGAGCACCGGGGAGCTGTTTTTT. Its translation is CASSPPYSGSTGELFF. The gene calls are TRBV18 and TRBJ2-2; 9 bases agree with TRBD2. Per the germline V gene, CDR1 is KGHSH and CDR2 is LQKENI. J was trimmed by 4 bases and V by 0 bases; bases with no gene match: 3. CDR3 length: 16 amino acids.

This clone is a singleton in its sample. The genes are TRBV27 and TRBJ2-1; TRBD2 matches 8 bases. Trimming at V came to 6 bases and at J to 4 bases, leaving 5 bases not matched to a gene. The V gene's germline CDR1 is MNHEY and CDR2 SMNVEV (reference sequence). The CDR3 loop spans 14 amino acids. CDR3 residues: CASSRGGAYNEQFF. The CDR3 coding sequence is TGTGCCAGCAGCCGGGGGGGGGCGTACAATGAGCAGTTCTTC.

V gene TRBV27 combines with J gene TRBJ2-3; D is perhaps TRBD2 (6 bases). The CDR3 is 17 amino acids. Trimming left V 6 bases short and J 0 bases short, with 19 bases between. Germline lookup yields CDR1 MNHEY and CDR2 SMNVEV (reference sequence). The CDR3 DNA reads TGTGCCAGCAGAGGTAGACCGGGGGAGACTAGCACAGATACGCAGTATTTT. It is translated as CASRGRPGETSTDTQYF.

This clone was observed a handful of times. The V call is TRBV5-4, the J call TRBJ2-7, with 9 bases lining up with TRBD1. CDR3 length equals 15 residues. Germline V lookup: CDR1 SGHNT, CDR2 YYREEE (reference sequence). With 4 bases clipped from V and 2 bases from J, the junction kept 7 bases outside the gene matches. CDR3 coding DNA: TGTGCCAGCAGCCCCCCCGGACAGGGGACCTACGAGCAGTACTTC. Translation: CASSPPGQGTYEQYF.

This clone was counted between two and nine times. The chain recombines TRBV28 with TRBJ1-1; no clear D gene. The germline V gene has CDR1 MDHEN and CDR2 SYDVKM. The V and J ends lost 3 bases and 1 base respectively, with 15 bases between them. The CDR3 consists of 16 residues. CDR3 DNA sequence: TGTGCCAGCAGTTTCGATCAGGCTCTGGGGAACACTGAAGCTTTCTTT. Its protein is CASSFDQALGNTEAFF. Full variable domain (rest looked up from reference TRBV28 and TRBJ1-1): DVKVTQSSRYLVKRTGEKVFLECVQDMDHENMFWYRQDPGLGLRLIYFSYDVKMKEKGDIPEGYSVSREKKERFSLILESASTNQTSMYLCASSFDQALGNTEAFFGQGTRLTVV.